One and the same sample provided the 19 T cell receptor beta chains below, sequenced in a study of T-cell memory formation after mild COVID-19. TCRdb recomputed calls from the 5' RACE reads with MiXCR, one row per CDR3 protein. The table records more than 350,000 distinct CDR3 sequences, more than 20% of them present only once. The sequenced sample consisted of PBMCs or a T cell subset sorted from them (not recorded which). The receptors stem from an adult woman who had mild COVID-19 (a few samples of this study predate the infection). Cell type and time point are not known.

CDR3 sequence: CASSPPRGTPREGETQYF. The CDR3 bases are TGTGCCAGCTCACCTCCTCGGGGGACTCCAAGGGAAGGGGAGACCCAGTACTTC. The rearrangement links TRBV18 to TRBJ2-5, with TRBD2 as a possible D gene (6 bases). The CDR3 runs 18 residues. From germline, CDR1 is KGHSH and CDR2 LQKENI. V lost 3 bases, J lost 5 bases, and 25 bases lay in between.

This clonotype was seen a handful of times. This CDR3 reads CASTTAVSYNEQFF. The CDR3, as DNA: TGTGCCAGCACAACAGCGGTCTCCTACAATGAGCAGTTCTTC. This chain joins TRBV6-2 or TRBV6-3 and TRBJ2-1, with D perhaps TRBD2 (5 bases). The CDR3 is made up of 14 amino acids. Trimming stripped 7 bases from V and 0 bases from J, with 10 bases between. CDR1 MNHEY and CDR2 SVGEGT come from the germline V gene.

This clonotype has a handful of counts. This chain joins TRBV20-1 and TRBJ2-3, with 8 nucleotides matching TRBD2. CDR1 and CDR2 (germline): DFQATT, SNEGSKA (reference sequence). J gave up 3 bases and V 4 bases, and 6 bases lay outside the gene matches. The CDR3 has 14 residues. CDR3 DNA sequence: TGCAGTGCTATTAGCGGGGATGTAACAGATACGCAGTATTTT. Its translation is CSAISGDVTDTQYF.

This clonotype was observed a handful of times. This chain links TRBV21-1 with TRBJ2-2; the D segment call TRBD1 is taken from the table without a DNA check. TRBV21-1 is assigned pseudogene status. This CDR3 has 15 residues. CDR3 DNA: TGTGCCAGCAGCAAGGAACCGGGGGCGACCGGGGAGCTGTTTTTT. It yields the protein CASSKEPGATGELFF.

V and J are TRBV6-1 and TRBJ1-1; D remains ambiguous. Germline V lookup: CDR1 MNHNS, CDR2 SASEGT. V lost 6 bases to trimming and J lost 8 bases, with 10 bases between them. This CDR3 has 11 residues. The CDR3 here is CASRPFAEAFF. The CDR3, as DNA: TGTGCCAGCAGGCCCTTCGCCGAAGCTTTCTTT.

This clonotype was picked up a small number of times. This sequence joins TRBV7-9 and TRBJ2-3; 11 nucleotides align to TRBD2. This CDR3 contains 15 residues. CDR1 SEHNR and CDR2 FQNEAQ come from the germline V gene (reference sequence). Trimming took 5 bases from V and 6 from J; bases not matched to a gene: 7. The CDR3 coding sequence is TGTGCCAGCAGCGTGGGACTAGCGGTGCGGGATACGCAGTATTTT. Protein product: CASSVGLAVRDTQYF.

This chain uses TRBV19 with TRBJ1-2; tentative D call: TRBD1 (5 bases). Germline V gene sequence: CDR1 LNHDA, CDR2 SQIVND (reference sequence). The V and J ends lost 8 bases and 5 bases respectively, with 12 bases between them. The CDR3 has 12 amino acids. CDR3 coding DNA: TGTGCCAGTCACGGCGGGGGGTATGGCTACACCTTC. It encodes CASHGGGYGYTF.

In its sample, this clonotype was seen a few times. The CDR3 nucleotides read TGTGCCAGCAGGGGGGCAAGCGGGACATCTGCCGAGCAGTACTTC. As protein: CASRGASGTSAEQYF. The rearrangement uses TRBV6-6 and TRBJ2-7; tentatively, D is TRBD2 (7 bases). The V end was cut by 6 bases, the J end by 6 bases, with 21 bases between. CDR1 is MNHNY and CDR2 is SVGAGI in the germline V gene (reference sequence). The length of the CDR3 is 15 residues.

The chain couples TRBV20-1 to TRBJ1-4, with D uncertain. V was pared by 3 bases and J by 8 bases, with 10 bases between. The CDR3 extends over 12 amino acids. Germline V CDR1 and CDR2: DFQATT, SNEGSKA (reference sequence). CDR3 in DNA: TGCAGTGCTAGCGCGGGAAGGGAAAAACTGTTTTTT. It translates to CSASAGREKLFF.

This clonotype turned up a few times. The chain employs TRBV5-1 and TRBJ2-5; 8 positions match TRBD2. V shed 6 bases and J 4 bases; nucleotides not matched to a gene: 11. The germline V gene has CDR1 SGHRS and CDR2 YFSETQ. The CDR3 covers 15 residues. The CDR3 DNA is TGCGCCAGCAATGAGCGGGGGAGCGCGGGAGAGACCCAGTACTTC. Its translation: CASNERGSAGETQYF.

This clonotype occurred a few times. The CDR3 bases are TGTGCCAGCAGCGAAAGACAGGCCTCCTACAATGAGCAGTTCTTC. The encoded protein is CASSERQASYNEQFF. The V and J genes are TRBV7-3 and TRBJ2-1; the D gene is possibly TRBD1 (6 bases). The CDR3 sequence is 15 residues long. V was trimmed by 5 bases and J by 0 bases, leaving 11 bases between them. Germline CDR1 reads SGHTA; CDR2 reads FQGTGA.

The V and J genes are TRBV6-5 and TRBJ1-5, with D uncertain. The CDR3 contains 13 residues. Germline assignment: CDR1 MNHEY and CDR2 SVGAGI. The V end lost 7 bases, the J end lost 7 bases, and 14 bases lay between the germline ends. CDR3 region: CASTPPVGQPQHF. The CDR3 region has the DNA TGTGCCAGCACCCCGCCAGTAGGGCAGCCCCAGCATTTT.

This clonotype has ten or more counts. The chain joins TRBV7-9 to TRBJ2-7; possibly TRBD1 for D (6 bases). The length of the CDR3 is 13 residues. Trimming cost V 5 bases and J 2 bases, with 10 bases left between them. Per the germline V gene, CDR1 is SEHNR and CDR2 is FQNEAQ (reference sequence). The CDR3 bases are TGTGCCAGCAGCCCGCCAGGGGCCTACGAGCAGTACTTC. Protein sequence: CASSPPGAYEQYF.

This CDR3 reads CASSDRGRGSDEQYF. The DNA of the CDR3 is TGCGCCAGCAGTGATAGGGGGCGGGGAAGCGACGAGCAGTACTTC. The chain links TRBV10-2 to TRBJ2-7; D is possibly TRBD1 (7 bases). This CDR3 region has 15 residues. Trimming cost V 3 bases and J 5 bases, with 17 bases left between them. In germline, CDR1 is WSHSY, CDR2 SAAADI.

The CDR3 loop reads CASSPIADRTDTQYF. As DNA, the CDR3 is TGCGCCAGCAGCCCAATTGCGGACCGCACAGATACGCAGTATTTT. This chain uses TRBV5-1 with TRBJ2-3; no definite D call. This CDR3 is built from 15 residues. V lost 4 bases, J lost 1 base, and 13 bases lay in between. The germline gives CDR1 SGHRS, CDR2 YFSETQ.

This chain joins TRBV7-6 and TRBJ2-5; no clear D. The V gene lost 3 bases and the J gene lost 1 base, with 15 bases spanning the gap. The CDR3 sequence is 16 residues long. Germline assignment: CDR1 SGHVS and CDR2 FNYEAQ. For the CDR3, the DNA is TGTGCCAGCAGCTTGCACCAGGCGGCGAGCCAAGAGACCCAGTACTTC. The encoded protein is CASSLHQAASQETQYF.

This clonotype was picked up one time. The gene calls are TRBV7-2 and TRBJ2-2, with TRBD2 matching 14 bases. CDR3 length equals 21 residues. V lost 1 base, J lost 0 bases, and 10 bases stayed unmatched. Germline lookup yields CDR1 SGHTA and CDR2 FQGNSA. Written as DNA, the CDR3 is TGTGCCAGCAGCTTAGACAGGACTAGCGGGAGGATCATCGCGAACACCGGGGAGCTGTTTTTT. It encodes CASSLDRTSGRIIANTGELFF.

This clonotype has just a few counts. The chain combines TRBV3-1 with TRBJ2-7; D possibly corresponds to TRBD1 (7 bases). The germline V and J ends were trimmed by 4 bases and 6 bases, with 16 bases remaining between them. Germline V gives CDR1 LGHDT, CDR2 YNNKEL (reference sequence). CDR3 length: 14 residues. The CDR3 is CASSRRTGGAEQYF. In DNA, the CDR3 is TGTGCCAGCAGCCGCAGGACAGGAGGGGCCGAGCAGTACTTC.

In this sample, this clonotype turned up a few times. V usage is TRBV7-8 and J usage is TRBJ1-2, with a weak D call TRBD1 (5 bases). The CDR3 is made up of 15 amino acids. Trimming removed 5 bases at V and 2 bases at J, with 15 bases between. The germline V gene has CDR1 SGHVS and CDR2 FQNEAQ. The CDR3 sequence: CASSRDGGVNYGYTF. The CDR3 DNA sequence: TGTGCCAGCAGCCGGGACGGAGGGGTAAACTATGGCTACACCTTC.